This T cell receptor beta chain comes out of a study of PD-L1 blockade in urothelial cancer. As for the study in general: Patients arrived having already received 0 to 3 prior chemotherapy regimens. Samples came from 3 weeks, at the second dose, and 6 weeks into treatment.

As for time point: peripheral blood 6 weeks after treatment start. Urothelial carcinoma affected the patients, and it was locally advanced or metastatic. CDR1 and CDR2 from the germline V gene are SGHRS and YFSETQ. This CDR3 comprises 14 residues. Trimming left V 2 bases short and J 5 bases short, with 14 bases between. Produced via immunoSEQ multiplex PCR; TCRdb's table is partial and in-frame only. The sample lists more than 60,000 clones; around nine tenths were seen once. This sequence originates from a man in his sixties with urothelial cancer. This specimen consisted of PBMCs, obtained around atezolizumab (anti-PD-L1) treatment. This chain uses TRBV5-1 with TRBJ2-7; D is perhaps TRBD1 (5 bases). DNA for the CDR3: TGCGCCAGCAGCTTAAAAATTCAGGGCCACGAGCAGTACTTC. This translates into CASSLKIQGHEQYF.